Given below is one T cell receptor (beta chain) in context. Its antigen is not identified. The CDR3 loop spans 15 amino acids. Germline V gene sequence: CDR1 MNHEY, CDR2 SVGAGI. The V gene lost 0 bases and the J gene lost 6 bases, with 12 bases spanning the gap. Quantitative molecular-barcoded 5'-RACE generated the TCR beta libraries. One entry per CDR3 protein, called by TCRdb with MiXCR from the 5' RACE reads. The sample consists of more than 650,000 distinct CDR3 sequences, around 11% of them appearing once. These data are taken from a study of CD8 T cells in ankylosing spondylitis. Study outcomes and limitations: In ankylosing spondylitis blood, a motif of seven or eight highly homologous TCR beta variants appeared characteristic.

The chain employs TRBV6-5 and TRBJ2-4; D gene ambiguous. The sequenced sample was blood, either unsorted or a sorted T cell fraction (not recorded which). This TCR was sampled from a male donor with ankylosing spondylitis. CDR3 bases: TGTGCCAGCAGTTACTCAGGGCCCCAGCTAAACATTCAGTACTTC. It translates to CASSYSGPQLNIQYF.